These T cell receptor beta chains were read from a single sample in a study of CD8+CD57+ T cells in acquired aplastic anemia. TCRdb analysed the reads with MiXCR anew, one entry per CDR3 protein. The sample has more than 250,000 distinct CDR3 sequences; 82% are singletons. The sample consisted of sorted CD4+, CD8+, or CD8+CD57+ T cells (not recorded which) from PBMCs. These receptors were taken from a human donor with aplastic anemia. CDR3s leave out the opening cysteine and the closing phenylalanine or tryptophan. The size entry is marked missing in some rows and otherwise reads once, few, many or a size class.

>TRBV2|TRBJ1-2|.
ASILIQGAQDYGYT
>TRBV7-3|TRBJ2-3|once
ASSLSGGGHKEY
>TRBV7-2|TRBJ1-6|.
ASRKPGVVGNSPLH
>TRBV7-6|TRBJ2-3|.
ASSSARGPATLY
>TRBV7-2|TRBJ2-3|once
ASSPSGGTLYTQY
>TRBV9|TRBJ2-1|.
ASSERERQKGNKF
>TRBV9|TRBJ1-1|.
ASGGARNMQYYAF
>TRBV20-1|TRBJ2-3|.
SAFRAGALYTQY
>TRBV5-4|TRBJ2-3|.
ASRYTGADTQY
>TRBV10-3|TRBJ1-1|.
AISDTVAEAF
>TRBV11-3|TRBJ2-5|.
ATSRDIEQETQY
>TRBV6-1|TRBJ1-6|few
ASSNRTYSSYNSPLH
>TRBV7-9|TRBJ1-1|few
ASSLELTGGTEAF
>TRBV19|TRBJ2-3|.
ASSLTSGPYNEY
>TRBV7-8|TRBJ1-1|.
ASSSGVTGGQYTEAF
>TRBV10-3|TRBJ1-6|.
AISSGLGEDSYNSPLH
>TRBV7-3|TRBJ2-5|.
ATSTASQQETEY
>TRBV24-1|TRBJ2-3|few
ATSDSRQADTQY
>TRBV7-9|TRBJ2-2|.
ASSWVPSGELF
>TRBV7-9|TRBJ2-1|.
ASSQSGLHEQF
>TRBV2|TRBJ2-3|.
ASSDGGGPATQY
>TRBV2|TRBJ2-7|.
ASNRDSTYEQY
>TRBV9|TRBJ2-5|.
ATSMDSGQGTHY
>TRBV7-8|TRBJ1-2|once
ASSLADGADKQYYT
>TRBV9|TRBJ2-1|.
ASSQGGGKGEDEQF
>TRBV7-2|TRBJ2-3|few
ASSLTGGAADTQY
>TRBV7-2|TRBJ1-4|once
ASSSMGRGGTEYLL
>TRBV7-2|TRBJ2-7|.
ASSNQRETQYLG
>TRBV11-3|TRBJ2-5|.
ASSLALAAKETQY
>TRBV11-1|TRBJ1-2|.
ASSLEQRGYGYT
>TRBV9|TRBJ2-5|.
ASSVGSGTEYFD
>TRBV7-3|TRBJ2-3|.
ASTRRANAVEHY
>TRBV7-3|TRBJ1-2|.
ASTRQLAGGYT
>TRBV7-9|TRBJ2-3|.
ASSVGTDTQD
>TRBV7-8|TRBJ2-5|.
ASSLPGTCGAPQY
>TRBV5-5|TRBJ1-1|.
VSSSALAGNTEAF
>TRBV5-8|TRBJ1-1|.
ASSSIAGSEAF
>TRBV7-8|TRBJ2-1|.
ASSLDGGGGGEAQF
>TRBV7-9|TRBJ1-6|.
ASSQATCWPLH
>TRBV2|TRBJ2-6|.
ASSSPGTVSSGANVLT
>TRBV6-1|TRBJ1-2|few
ASSIAAGNYGYT
>TRBV7-8|TRBJ1-1|.
ASSVGDRPGANTEAF
>TRBV11-3|TRBJ1-6|.
ASSLDLTDNPPLH
>TRBV2|TRBJ2-7|.
ASTYGPGYSNQH
>TRBV2|TRBJ2-7|.
ASSFAEPSFKQD